This T cell receptor beta chain was identified in a study of monozygotic twins with inflammatory bowel disease. Germline assignment: CDR1 SGHTA and CDR2 FQGNSA. The CDR3 is 15 residues long. TCRdb reprocessed the 5' RACE reads and reports one entry per CDR3 protein, with no DNA. The sample features around 380,000 distinct CDR3 sequences, with 2% to 3% in its top ten. Study-wide results and limits: Relative clonotype sharing with others was diminished in IBD patients versus healthy twins, particularly with disease activity. The study supported no single strong signal or clonotype linked to IBD.

Details on this clonotype: Antigen: not known.

V usage is TRBV7-2 and J usage is TRBJ2-1. The source of this sequence is a human donor with ulcerative colitis or Crohn's disease, or a healthy co-twin of an affected twin (not recorded which). Sequences were obtained from blood. The CDR3 is CASSENRGAYNEQFF.